A single TCR beta chain is shown here with its context. No antigen is known for it. The data originate from a study of human thymus T cells. Study-wide results and caveats: An apparent bias in V and J gene usage was seen in thymic and blood repertoires.

Donation was from healthy Finnish infants who were having corrective surgery that addressed congenital heart defects. A roughly 0.5-1 mL peripheral blood aliquot was taken intraoperatively from four of eight donors. All available leukocytes, rather than a set cell count, yielded the blood DNA. The CDR3 spans 16 residues. Per germline, CDR1 LGHNA and CDR2 YSLEER. V trimming: 1 base; J trimming: 4 bases; junction bases outside the gene matches: 1. The protocol was immunoSEQ multiplex PCR, while the TCRdb copy is restricted to in-frame clones and leaves out a portion. Here the sample spans approximately 40,000 clones, nearly 95% being singletons.

J is TRBJ2-2 and V is TRBV4-3; TRBD2 matches at 12 bases. Sequenced material: blood. The sequence was collected from a boy under two years old with a congenital heart defect but otherwise immunologically healthy. The CDR3 sequence: CASSQASGGATGELFF. CDR3 bases: TGCGCCAGCAGCCAAGCTAGCGGGGGGGCCACCGGGGAGCTGTTTTTT.